This T cell receptor (beta chain) was retrieved from a study of T cell repertoires in cytomegalovirus infection. As for the study in general: Public TCR beta signatures marked donors with CMV infection and the matching HLA.

TCRdb fed the reads into MiXCR, producing one record per CDR3 protein. Among roughly 87,000 distinct CDR3 sequences listed, 25% to 30% were seen once. Many counts were recorded for this clonotype. Its antigen is unknown. The CDR3 sequence is 16 residues long. V gave up 0 bases and J gave up 3 bases; unmatched junction bases: 3. Germline V gene lookup returns CDR1 SGHTA and CDR2 FQGNSA. Notes on the study in general: The ex vivo response was dominated by HLA-C-restricted CMV-specific TCR beta clonotypes.

Specimen: CD8+ T cells from cultured PBMCs, collected from culture after CMV antigen stimulation. The chain links TRBV7-2 to TRBJ2-5, with TRBD2 identical over 11 bases. The clonotype was recovered from a human donor in good health (CMV status not recorded). Some clones in this sample may be carry-over from other donors' samples. For the CDR3, the DNA is TGTGCCAGCAGCTTAGCACTAGCGGGGGTTAAAGAGACCCAGTACTTC. It specifies CASSLALAGVKETQYF.